The 18 T cell receptor beta chains reported below all come from one sample, sequenced in a study of blood T cell repertoires in COVID-19. Using immunoSEQ multiplex PCR, the repertoire was profiled, and TCRdb retains in-frame clones only, with some absent. This sample has some 220,000 clones, with 85% to 90% found just once. Sequencing was carried out using PBMCs or T cells enriched from blood (not recorded which). The receptor set was obtained from a woman younger than 35 in a cohort exposed to, infected with or recovered from COVID-19 (not recorded which).

The CDR3 DNA sequence: TGTGCCAGCAGTTTAGGCACTAGCGCGGGGGACTACGAGCAGTACTTC. This encodes CASSLGTSAGDYEQYF. The V and J genes are TRBV28 and TRBJ2-7; 7 bases agree with TRBD2. The germline gives CDR1 MDHEN, CDR2 SYDVKM. The CDR3 sequence is 16 residues long. After removal of 2 bases from V and 3 bases from J, the junction contained 10 bases not matched to a gene.

The V gene is TRBV5-6, the J gene TRBJ2-5, with D perhaps TRBD1 (6 bases). Trimming pared 3 bases from V and 5 bases from J, leaving 11 bases between. CDR3 size: 13 residues. Germline CDR1 is SGHDT and CDR2 is YYEEEE. The CDR3 DNA reads TGTGCCAGCAGCTCACAGGGTGGCGAGACCCAGTACTTC. This gives the protein CASSSQGGETQYF.

V and J are TRBV6-5 and TRBJ1-2; tentatively, D is TRBD1 (6 bases). Germline V CDR1 and CDR2: MNHEY, SVGAGI. The CDR3 is 13 residues long. V lost 6 bases, J lost 4 bases, and 12 bases lay in between. CDR3 sequence: CASSLGQIYGYTF. The CDR3 DNA follows: TGTGCCAGCAGCCTCGGACAGATCTATGGCTACACCTTC.

Ten or more counts support this clone. The rearrangement uses TRBV19 and TRBJ2-1, with a tentative D call TRBD2 (5 bases). This CDR3 has 13 amino acids. The germline CDR1 and CDR2 sequences are LNHDA and SQIVND (reference sequence). Deletions cut 0 bases from V and 8 bases from J, with 8 bases between. The CDR3 region is CASSIDSGYEQFF. CDR3 sequence (DNA): TGTGCCAGTAGTATAGATTCGGGGTATGAGCAGTTCTTC.

The V and J genes are TRBV9 and TRBJ2-6; D perhaps matches TRBD1 (6 bases). The CDR3 totals 14 residues. Germline V CDR1 and CDR2: SGDLS, YYNGEE. V gave up 4 bases and J gave up 4 bases, with 9 bases separating them. CDR3 in amino acids: CASSTGSGANVLTF. DNA of the CDR3: TGTGCCAGCAGCACAGGGAGCGGGGCCAACGTCCTGACTTTC. Full variable domain (missing parts from reference TRBV9 and TRBJ2-6): DSGVTQTPKHLITATGQRVTLRCSPRSGDLSVYWYQQSLDQGLQFLIQYYNGEERAKGNILERFSAQQFPDLHSELNLSSLELGDSALYFCASSTGSGANVLTFGAGSRLTVL.

This chain joins TRBV5-6 and TRBJ2-1; TRBD1 matches 9 bases. The V gene's germline CDR1 is SGHDT and CDR2 YYEEEE. With V trimmed by 1 base and J by 1 base, 3 bases remained unmatched. The CDR3 runs 16 residues. DNA for the CDR3: TGTGCCAGCAGCTTGTATGACAGGGGGTCCTACAATGAGCAGTTCTTC. Its protein is CASSLYDRGSYNEQFF.

This clone was seen only once. V usage is TRBV5-1 and J usage is TRBJ2-3; D might be TRBD2 (5 bases). Germline V CDR1 and CDR2: SGHRS, YFSETQ. This CDR3 has 18 amino acids. V gave up 0 bases and J gave up 4 bases, with 21 bases separating them. The CDR3 loop reads CASSLVVVGPEGPDTQYF. DNA of the CDR3: TGCGCCAGCAGCTTGGTAGTGGTGGGCCCAGAGGGTCCAGATACGCAGTATTTT.

The genes are TRBV2 and TRBJ1-6; 7 bases align to TRBD1. V lost 3 bases to trimming and J lost 6 bases; unmatched junction nucleotides: 8. Germline CDR1 reads SNHLY; CDR2 reads FYNNEI. The CDR3 extends over 16 amino acids. For the CDR3, the DNA is TGTGCCAGCAGTGATCTTAAGACAGGGTCTAATTCACCCCTCCACTTT. Its translation: CASSDLKTGSNSPLHF.

CDR3 in DNA: TGTGCCAGCAGTTTTTCTATACATGAGCAGTTCTTC. Translation gives CASSFSIHEQFF. The chain combines TRBV12-3 or TRBV12-4 with TRBJ2-1; D is ambiguous. The CDR3 covers 12 residues. Between the trimmed V and J ends, which lost 3 bases and 8 bases, there was a span of 8 bases.

This chain links TRBV2 with TRBJ2-5, with TRBD1 matching 8 bases. Trimming at V came to 4 bases and at J to 4 bases, leaving 8 bases not matched to a gene. Germline CDR1 SNHLY, CDR2 FYNNEI. The CDR3 contains 15 residues. This chain's CDR3 is CASSASGGGSETQYF. The CDR3 bases are TGTGCCAGCAGTGCGTCAGGGGGCGGTTCAGAGACCCAGTACTTC.

A few counts support this clone. The rearrangement uses TRBV27 and TRBJ2-1, with D perhaps matching TRBD1 (6 bases). This CDR3 comprises 13 residues. Germline V lookup: CDR1 MNHEY, CDR2 SMNVEV (reference sequence). V was shortened by 5 bases and J by 9 bases, with 14 bases between the two germline ends. CDR3 in amino acids: CASSPTGYREQFF. The CDR3 DNA sequence: TGTGCCAGCAGTCCCACAGGGTATCGTGAGCAGTTCTTC.

The gene calls are TRBV10-1 and TRBJ2-1, with TRBD2 matching 14 bases. From germline, CDR1 is WNHNN and CDR2 SYGVQD (reference sequence). V shed 4 bases and J 5 bases; nucleotides not matched to a gene: 7. This CDR3 spans 17 amino acids. The CDR3 sequence is CASSGRLAGGSHNEQFF. CDR3 DNA: TGCGCCAGCAGTGGGCGACTAGCGGGAGGGTCGCACAATGAGCAGTTCTTC.

Notes on this clone: This CDR3 is also generated by other DNA sequences in the sample. The chain links TRBV6-5 to TRBJ2-4; 14 bases align to TRBD2. This CDR3 is built from 15 residues. Trimming at V came to 6 bases and at J to 5 bases, leaving 3 bases not matched to a gene. CDR1 is MNHEY and CDR2 is SVGAGI in the germline V gene. CDR3 bases: TGTGCCAGCAGCACGGGACTAGCGGGGGAAAACATTCAGTACTTC. Protein product: CASSTGLAGENIQYF.

The chain carries TRBV5-8 and TRBJ1-5; tentative D call: TRBD1 (6 bases). CDR3 length: 17 amino acids. Trimming stripped 5 bases from V and 9 bases from J, with 27 bases between. Germline V gene sequence: CDR1 SGHTS, CDR2 YDEGEE. CDR3 region: CASSPYRPQGRKTPQHF. Written as DNA, the CDR3 is TGTGCCAGCAGTCCCTACCGCCCACAGGGAAGAAAAACGCCCCAGCATTTT. Combining the CDR3 with reference TRBV5-8 and TRBJ1-5 gives the whole variable domain EAGVTQSPTHLIKTRGQQATLRCSPISGHTSVYWYQQALGLGLQFLLWYDEGEERNRGNFPPRFSGRQFPNYSSELNVNALELEDSALYLCASSPYRPQGRKTPQHFGDGTRLSIL.

The chain employs TRBV11-2 and TRBJ2-5; D perhaps matches TRBD2 (5 bases). Germline CDR1 is SGHAT and CDR2 is FQNNGV. CDR3 size: 12 residues. The V end lost 6 bases, the J end lost 3 bases, and 8 bases lay between the germline ends. Here the CDR3 DNA reads TGTGCCAGCAGTGTCGGGGAAGAGACCCAGTACTTC. Translated, it gives CASSVGEETQYF.

This sequence joins TRBV10-3 and TRBJ1-3; tentatively, D is TRBD1 (5 bases). The CDR3 sequence is 12 residues long. Trimming left V 7 bases short and J 8 bases short, with 12 bases between. Germline lookup yields CDR1 ENHRY and CDR2 SYGVKD. The CDR3 is CAITSRGDTIYF. The CDR3 coding sequence is TGTGCCATCACCTCAAGGGGTGACACCATATATTTT.

The V and J genes are TRBV7-9 and TRBJ2-1, with 8 bases lining up with TRBD1. Germline V CDR1 and CDR2: SEHNR, FQNEAQ (reference sequence). This CDR3 contains 16 residues. J lost 0 bases, V lost 4 bases, and 5 bases had no gene match. Written as DNA, the CDR3 is TGTGCCAGCAGCTCCCGGACAGGGAGCTCCTACAATGAGCAGTTCTTC. This encodes CASSSRTGSSYNEQFF.

The J gene is TRBJ2-1, the V gene TRBV19, with D unclear. V was cut by 4 bases and J by 10 bases, with 17 bases left in between. The CDR3 sequence is 14 residues long. The V gene's germline CDR1 is LNHDA and CDR2 SQIVND (reference sequence). This chain's CDR3 is CASSKIWPPEEQFF. CDR3 sequence (DNA): TGTGCCAGTAGTAAAATATGGCCGCCGGAGGAGCAGTTCTTC.